The clone carrying this TCR beta chain was detected a few times. The length of the CDR3 is 14 residues. CDR1 and CDR2 (germline): SGDLS, YYNGEE. V shed 4 bases and J shed 5 bases, with 13 bases lying between them. In the study's own analysis: The assay estimated nucleated cells by amplifying reference gene primers. Sequenced by immunoSEQ multiplex PCR; TCRdb stores in-frame clones only, minus some. Clone size and the V and J calls come from that table; the DNA yielded D and trimming. The sample carries approximately 97,000 clones, 70% to 80% recorded once. This record belongs to a study of blood T cell repertoires in COVID-19. Overall study context: Samples taken during acute and convalescent COVID-19 were collected in the United States, Italy and Spain. Sources were T cells, B-cell-depleted T cells, or PBMCs; the material itself was cDNA or gDNA.

The sequence came from a man aged 60-69 years with active or convalescent COVID-19. Input material: peripheral blood. The chain has TRBV9 and TRBJ2-1, with D possibly being TRBD1 (6 bases). The DNA for the CDR3 is TGTGCCAGCAGCCTCCTAAGGGGGAACAATGAGCAGTTCTTC. This codes for CASSLLRGNNEQFF.